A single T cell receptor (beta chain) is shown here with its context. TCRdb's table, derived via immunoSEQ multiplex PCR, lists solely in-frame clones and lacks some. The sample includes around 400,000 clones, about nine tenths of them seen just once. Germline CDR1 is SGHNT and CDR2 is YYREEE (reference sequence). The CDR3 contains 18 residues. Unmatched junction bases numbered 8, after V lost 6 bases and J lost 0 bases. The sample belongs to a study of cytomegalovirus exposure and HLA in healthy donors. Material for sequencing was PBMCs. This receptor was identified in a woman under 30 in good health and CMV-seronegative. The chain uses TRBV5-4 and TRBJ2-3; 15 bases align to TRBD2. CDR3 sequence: CASNSGTSGGISTDTQYF. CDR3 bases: TGTGCCAGCAACTCGGGGACTAGCGGGGGGATTAGCACAGATACGCAGTATTTT.